This T cell receptor beta chain was identified in a study of cytomegalovirus exposure and HLA in healthy donors. Primers included in the PCR were 60 Vbeta and 13 Jbeta primers. TCRdb keeps only in-frame clones here, not all; method: immunoSEQ multiplex PCR. The table has roughly 200,000 clones, around 81% seen once. Though nominally healthy at sampling, donors likely had unrecorded immune exposures. V was trimmed by 7 bases and J by 3 bases, leaving 15 bases between them. Per germline, CDR1 MDHEN and CDR2 SYDVKM. This CDR3 is 15 amino acids long. The source is a man younger than 40 in good health and CMV-seronegative. This rearrangement joins TRBV28 to TRBJ2-2; TRBD1 might be the D (5 bases). The sequenced material came from PBMCs. The CDR3 DNA reads TGTGCCAGCACCCCCTCGGCAGGGTACACCGGGGAGCTGTTTTTT. This translates into CASTPSAGYTGELFF.